A selection of T cell receptor beta chains follows, all from one sample in a study of blood T cell repertoires in COVID-19. TCRdb keeps only in-frame clones here, not all; method: immunoSEQ multiplex PCR. Of approximately 160,000 clones in the sample, approximately 88% were seen once. Sequencing was done on a sample of peripheral blood. The receptors come from a woman of 80 years or more with active or convalescent COVID-19. The CDR3 runs from the conserved cysteine through the conserved F or W. A D gene is named only where the DNA matches it firmly. Clone size is given for some rows only: seen once, a few or many times, or a class if the clone is expanded.

j_call v_call clone_size d_call cdr3_aa cdr3_nt
TRBJ2-7 TRBV7-2 . TRBD2 CASSLAGGAYEQYF TGTGCCAGCAGCTTGGCCGGGGGGGCCTACGAGCAGTACTTC
TRBJ2-7 TRBV7-9 . TRBD2 CASSLKPAGRGYPLEQYF TGTGCCAGCAGCTTAAAGCCCGCCGGGAGGGGATACCCTCTCGAGCAGTACTTC
TRBJ1-1 TRBV7-3 . TRBD1 CASSFQGGTEAFF TGTGCCAGCAGCTTCCAGGGGGGCACTGAAGCTTTCTTT
TRBJ1-5 TRBV11-2 . . CASSLEGGNQPQHF TGTGCCAGCAGCTTAGAGGGAGGCAATCAGCCCCAGCATTTT
TRBJ2-3 TRBV5-1 . . CASAGTSTDTQYF TGCGCCAGTGCCGGGACTAGCACAGATACGCAGTATTTT
TRBJ2-2 TRBV5-6 . . CASSLTGNTGELFF TGTGCCAGCAGCTTAACTGGGAACACCGGGGAGCTGTTTTTT
TRBJ2-2 TRBV5-1 . TRBD2 CASSWSGANTGELFF TGCGCCAGCAGCTGGAGCGGGGCTAACACCGGGGAGCTGTTTTTT
TRBJ2-7 TRBV7-2 . . CASSRDFSYEQYF TGTGCCAGCAGCCGGGACTTCTCCTACGAGCAGTACTTC
TRBJ1-1 TRBV7-2 . . CASSVSQNTEAFF TGTGCCAGCAGCGTAAGCCAGAACACTGAAGCTTTCTTT
TRBJ2-5 TRBV19 . TRBD2 CASSIGTSGAETQYF TGTGCCAGTAGTATTGGGACTAGCGGGGCCGAGACCCAGTACTTC
TRBJ2-7 TRBV7-8 . TRBD1 CASSPYGTGSYEQYF TGTGCCAGCAGCCCCTATGGGACAGGCTCCTACGAGCAGTACTTC
TRBJ1-4 TRBV6-5 . TRBD1 CASSYSNRGEKLFF TGTGCCAGCAGTTACTCAAACAGGGGGGAAAAACTGTTTTTT
TRBJ2-3 TRBV5-1 . TRBD2 CASNIGGASDTQYF TGCGCCAGCAACATCGGGGGGGCTTCAGATACGCAGTATTTT
TRBJ2-5 TRBV29-1 . TRBD2 CSVAGLAGPQETQYF TGCAGCGTAGCGGGACTAGCGGGGCCTCAAGAGACCCAGTACTTC
TRBJ2-7 TRBV5-1 . . CASSLVRTGTAGGEQYF TGCGCCAGCAGCTTGGTTCGAACCGGGACAGCCGGGGGCGAGCAGTACTTC
TRBJ1-2 TRBV7-9 . TRBD1 CASSLTGADNYGYTF TGTGCCAGCAGCTTAACAGGGGCCGACAACTATGGCTACACCTTC
TRBJ1-6 TRBV4-1 . . CASSPDPGHSLHF TGCGCCAGCAGCCCCGATCCGGGACACAGTCTCCACTTT
TRBJ1-2 TRBV19 . . CASSPGSRVYTF TGTGCCAGTAGTCCCGGATCTAGAGTCTACACCTTC
TRBJ1-5 TRBV7-2 . . CASSSTTASNQPQHF TGTGCCAGCAGCTCTACGACAGCTAGCAATCAGCCCCAGCATTTT
TRBJ2-7 TRBV5-1 . TRBD2 CASSAGGTRSYEQYF TGCGCCAGTTCGGCCGGGGGGACCCGCTCCTACGAGCAGTACTTC
TRBJ2-7 TRBV24-1 once TRBD1 CATSDRTGQQYF TGTGCCACCAGTGATCGGACAGGACAGCAGTACTTC
TRBJ1-6 TRBV7-8 . TRBD1 CASSGQGANSPLHF TGTGCCAGCAGCGGACAGGGGGCTAATTCACCCCTCCACTTT
TRBJ2-4 TRBV7-9 once TRBD1 CASSSPGQGSQYF TGTGCCAGCAGTTCGCCGGGACAGGGGTCTCAGTACTTC
TRBJ1-4 TRBV10-2 . TRBD1 CASSSPDRGREKLFF TGCGCCAGCAGTAGCCCGGACAGGGGAAGAGAAAAACTGTTTTTT
TRBJ2-1 TRBV5-1 . TRBD2 CASSLASSGGYNEQFF TGCGCCAGCAGCTTGGCCTCTAGCGGGGGGTACAATGAGCAGTTCTTC
TRBJ1-5 TRBV30 once . CAESSGGNQPQHF TGTGCCGAATCCTCGGGAGGCAATCAGCCCCAGCATTTT
TRBJ1-6 TRBV5-4 . TRBD1 CASSLVGQGRDSPLHF TGTGCCAGCAGCTTGGTAGGACAGGGGAGGGATTCACCCCTCCACTTT
TRBJ2-1 TRBV14 . TRBD2 CASSQETSGSQRRNEQFF TGTGCCAGCAGCCAAGAAACTAGCGGGTCACAAAGAAGGAATGAGCAGTTCTTC
TRBJ1-4 TRBV7-2 . . CASSLGGGAVGEKLFF TGTGCCAGCAGCTTAGGGGGAGGGGCGGTCGGGGAAAAACTGTTTTTT
TRBJ2-5 TRBV15 . . CATSRDVNRAETQYF TGTGCCACCAGCAGAGATGTGAACAGGGCAGAGACCCAGTACTTC
TRBJ2-1 TRBV5-1 . TRBD2 CASSLSSGGTYNEQFF TGCGCCAGCAGCTTATCTAGCGGGGGCACCTACAATGAGCAGTTCTTC
TRBJ2-7 TRBV6-5 . . CASRDSGSYEQYF TGTGCCAGCAGGGACTCCGGCTCCTACGAGCAGTACTTC
TRBJ1-2 TRBV14 few . CASSETHADGYTF TGTGCCAGCAGCGAAACACATGCAGATGGCTACACCTTC
TRBJ1-1 TRBV13 once . CASSLRQFWSLSEMNTEAFF TGTGCCAGCAGCTTAAGACAGTTCTGGTCCCTGTCAGAGATGAACACTGAAGCTTTCTTT
TRBJ2-1 TRBV12-3/TRBV12-4 . . CASSLTAYNEQFF TGTGCCAGCAGTTTGACAGCCTACAATGAGCAGTTCTTC
TRBJ2-7 TRBV6-6 . TRBD1 CASRTGGSYEQYF TGTGCCAGCCGGACAGGGGGATCCTACGAGCAGTACTTC
TRBJ2-5 TRBV10-3 . . CAISESGGETQYF TGTGCCATCAGTGAGTCGGGAGGAGAGACCCAGTACTTC
TRBJ2-7 TRBV27 . . CASRKTITTYEQYF TGTGCCAGCAGAAAAACTATTACCACCTACGAGCAGTACTTC